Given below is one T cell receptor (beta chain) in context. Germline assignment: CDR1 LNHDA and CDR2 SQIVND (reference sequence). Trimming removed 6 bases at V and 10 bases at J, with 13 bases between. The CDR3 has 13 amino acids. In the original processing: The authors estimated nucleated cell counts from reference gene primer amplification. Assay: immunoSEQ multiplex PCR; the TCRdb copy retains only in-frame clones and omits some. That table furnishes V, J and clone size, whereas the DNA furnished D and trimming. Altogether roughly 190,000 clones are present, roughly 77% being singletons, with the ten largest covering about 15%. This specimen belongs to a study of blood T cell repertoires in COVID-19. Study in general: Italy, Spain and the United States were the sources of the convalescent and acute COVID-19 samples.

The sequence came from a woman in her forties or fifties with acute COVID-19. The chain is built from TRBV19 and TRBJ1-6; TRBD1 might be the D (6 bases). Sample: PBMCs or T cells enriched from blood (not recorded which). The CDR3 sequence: CASRQGFRSPLHF. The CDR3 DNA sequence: TGTGCCAGTAGACAGGGTTTTCGATCACCCCTCCACTTT.